This is a list of T cell receptor beta chains from one sample in a study of T cell repertoires in cytomegalovirus infection. A single record per CDR3 protein comes from TCRdb applying MiXCR to the reads. The sample lists a few hundred thousand distinct CDR3 sequences; around 13% were seen once. The sequencing sample was made of PBMCs. These receptors were collected from a human donor in good health (CMV status not recorded). Some clones in this sample may be carry-over from other donors' samples. CDR3s leave out the opening cysteine and the closing phenylalanine or tryptophan. Each record gives: V gene, clone size, D gene, CDR3 protein. D genes are given only for firm matches. Rows give clone size only sometimes, using once, few, many, or a class for an expanded clone.

>TRBV19|few|.
PSYTYNEQF
>TRBV20-1|.|.
SARSDGSLFRGGYT
>TRBV20-1|many|.
SALRSVGTDTQY
>TRBV2|.|.
ASSRDAFYGYT
>TRBV12-3/TRBV12-4|many|.
ASSLLGVGTEAF
>TRBV11-2|.|.
ASQRGISTGELF
>TRBV7-2|few|.
ASSLRIGGTEAF
>TRBV7-2|many|.
ASSSDLLTTNYGYT
>TRBV20-1|few|.
SADTGFAETQY
>TRBV18|many|.
ASSPISSTDTQY
>TRBV20-1|.|.
SAGSFSRGLEQF